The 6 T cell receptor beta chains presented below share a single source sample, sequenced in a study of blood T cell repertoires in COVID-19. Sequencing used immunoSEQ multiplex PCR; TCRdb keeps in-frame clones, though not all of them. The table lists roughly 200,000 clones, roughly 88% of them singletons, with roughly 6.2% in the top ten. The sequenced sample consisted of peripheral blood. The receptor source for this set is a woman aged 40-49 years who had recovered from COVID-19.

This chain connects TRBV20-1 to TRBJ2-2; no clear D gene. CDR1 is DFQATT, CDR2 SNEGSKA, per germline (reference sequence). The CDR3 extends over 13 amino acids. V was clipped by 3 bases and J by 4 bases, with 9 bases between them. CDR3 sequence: CSASTTSTGELFF. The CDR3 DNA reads TGCAGTGCTAGTACTACGAGCACCGGGGAGCTGTTTTTT.

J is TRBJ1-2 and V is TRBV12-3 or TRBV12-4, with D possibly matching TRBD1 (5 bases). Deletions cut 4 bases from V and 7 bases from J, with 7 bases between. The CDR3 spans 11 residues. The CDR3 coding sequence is TGTGCCAGCAGTTGGGGCCTTGGCTACACCTTC. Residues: CASSWGLGYTF.

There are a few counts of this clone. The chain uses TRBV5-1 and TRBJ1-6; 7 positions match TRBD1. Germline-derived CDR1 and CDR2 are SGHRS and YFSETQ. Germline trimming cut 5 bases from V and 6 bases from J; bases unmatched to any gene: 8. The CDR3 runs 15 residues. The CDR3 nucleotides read TGCGCCAGCAGTTCAGACAGGGCGGTTAATTCACCCCTCCACTTT. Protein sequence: CASSSDRAVNSPLHF. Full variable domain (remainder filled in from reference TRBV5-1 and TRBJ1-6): KAGVTQTPRYLIKTRGQQVTLSCSPISGHRSVSWYQQTPGQGLQFLFEYFSETQRNKGNFPGRFSGRQFSNSRSEMNVSTLELGDSALYLCASSSDRAVNSPLHFGNGTRLTVT.

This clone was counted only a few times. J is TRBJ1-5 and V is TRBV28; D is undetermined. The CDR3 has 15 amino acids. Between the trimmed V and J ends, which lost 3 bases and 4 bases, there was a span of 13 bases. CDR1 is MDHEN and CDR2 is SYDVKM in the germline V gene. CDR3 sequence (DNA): TGTGCCAGCAGTTTCCCTTCGGGAGTAAATCAGCCCCAGCATTTT. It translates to CASSFPSGVNQPQHF.

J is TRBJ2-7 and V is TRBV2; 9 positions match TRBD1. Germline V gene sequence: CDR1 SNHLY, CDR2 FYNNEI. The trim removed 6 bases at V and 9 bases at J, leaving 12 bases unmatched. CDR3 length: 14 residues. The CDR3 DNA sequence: TGTGCCAGCAGCGACTCCGGGACAGGGCCAAGGCAGTACTTC. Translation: CASSDSGTGPRQYF.

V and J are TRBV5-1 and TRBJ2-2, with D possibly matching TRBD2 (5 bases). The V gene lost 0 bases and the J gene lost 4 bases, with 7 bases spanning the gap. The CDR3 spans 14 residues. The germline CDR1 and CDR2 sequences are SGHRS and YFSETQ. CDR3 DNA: TGCGCCAGCAGCTTGGGGGAGCCCACCGGGGAGCTGTTTTTT. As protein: CASSLGEPTGELFF.